This T cell receptor (beta chain) was captured in a study of sequential checkpoint blockade in melanoma. Assay: immunoSEQ multiplex PCR; the TCRdb copy retains only in-frame clones and omits some. Of approximately 22,000 clones in the sample, around 80% were seen once. The ends were cut back, 8 bases at V and 0 bases at J, with 16 bases in the middle. CDR3 length: 15 residues. Germline CDR1 reads ENHRY; CDR2 reads SYGVKD. Sample treatment: randomized to nivolumab then ipilimumab (arm A) or the reverse (arm B). Patients had received no earlier DNA-damaging chemotherapy. Live CD3+CD8+ CD19− CD56− cells were sorted from PBMCs.

This clonotype originated in a human donor with melanoma. The sample consisted of CD8+ T cells sorted from blood (inferred from file names), taken from a patient given nivolumab and ipilimumab in sequence. The chain employs TRBV10-3 and TRBJ1-2; unclear D gene. The DNA of the CDR3 is TGTGCCATCCGGACGGGATCAACAGCTAACTATGGCTACACCTTC. Translated: CAIRTGSTANYGYTF.